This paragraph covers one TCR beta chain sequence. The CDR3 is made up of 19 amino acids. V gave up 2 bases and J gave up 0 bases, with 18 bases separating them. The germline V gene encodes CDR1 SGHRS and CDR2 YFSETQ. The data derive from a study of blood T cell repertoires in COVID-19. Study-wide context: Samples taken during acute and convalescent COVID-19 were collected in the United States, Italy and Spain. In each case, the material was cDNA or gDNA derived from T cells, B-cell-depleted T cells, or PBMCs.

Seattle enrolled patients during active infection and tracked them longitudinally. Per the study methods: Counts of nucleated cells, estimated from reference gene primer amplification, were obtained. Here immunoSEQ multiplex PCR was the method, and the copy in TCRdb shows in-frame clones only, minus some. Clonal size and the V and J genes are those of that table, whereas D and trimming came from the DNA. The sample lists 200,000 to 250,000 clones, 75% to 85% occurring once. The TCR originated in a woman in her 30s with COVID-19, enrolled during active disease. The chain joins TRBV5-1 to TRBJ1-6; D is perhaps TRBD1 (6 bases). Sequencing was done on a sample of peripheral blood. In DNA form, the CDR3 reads TGCGCCAGCAGCTTTAACTGGGGGCGGTCGAGCTCCTATAATTCACCCCTCCACTTT. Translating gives CASSFNWGRSSSYNSPLHF.